The sequence of this T cell receptor (beta chain) was determined in a study of blood T cell repertoires in COVID-19. Overall study context: PBMCs, B-cell-depleted T cells, or T cells provided the cDNA or gDNA that made up the material.

Trimming took 6 bases from V and 3 from J; bases not matched to a gene: 8. Germline lookup yields CDR1 SNHLY and CDR2 FYNNEI. The CDR3 is 15 residues long. Profiled with immunoSEQ multiplex PCR; TCRdb holds only in-frame clones, not every one. Of roughly 97,000 clones listed, around 87% were seen once; the top ten hold roughly 21%. Source material: peripheral blood. This sequence joins TRBV2 and TRBJ2-7, with 10 positions matching TRBD2. The source is a human donor in a cohort sampled during active COVID-19. The CDR3 DNA reads as TGTGCCAGCAGAGCCCCTAGCGGGAGTCTCTACGAGCAGTACTTC. Amino acid sequence: CASRAPSGSLYEQYF.